The 15 T cell receptor beta chains below all came from one sample that was sequenced in a study of CD8 T cells in ankylosing spondylitis. Study-wide results and caveats: There was a TCR beta motif, made of several highly homologous variants, that appeared characteristic of ankylosing spondylitis blood.

MiXCR, applied by TCRdb to the 5' RACE reads, yields one record per CDR3 protein. The table records about 540,000 distinct CDR3 sequences, 10% to 15% of them present only once. What these receptors recognize is not known. Sequenced material: blood, either unsorted or a sorted T cell fraction (not recorded which). The receptor set was obtained from a male donor with ankylosing spondylitis.

This clonotype turned up a few times. The V call is TRBV20-1, the J call TRBJ1-1; no reliable D call. This CDR3 contains 13 residues. Germline V lookup: CDR1 DFQATT, CDR2 SNEGSKA (reference sequence). V was pared by 5 bases and J by 0 bases, with 10 bases between. The CDR3 bases are TGCAGTGCTGGGAGCTATATGAACACTGAAGCTTTCTTT. This codes for CSAGSYMNTEAFF.

This clonotype showed up just once. A much more abundant neighbour one base away suggests this may be a read error. Because the CDR3 is missing its conserved closing phenylalanine or tryptophan, this is likely a read error. V gene TRBV12-3 or TRBV12-4 combines with J gene TRBJ2-2; D is unclear. The CDR3 has 12 amino acids. V lost 5 bases, J lost 7 bases, and 8 bases lay in between. CDR3 residues: CASSPDLGELFS. The CDR3 DNA follows: TGTGCCAGCAGTCCCGACCTCGGGGAGCTGTTTTCT.

As DNA, the CDR3 is TGTGCCAGCAGTGTTTTTAGCGGGAGGGCCAACAATGAGCAGTTCTTC. Translated, it gives CASSVFSGRANNEQFF. This rearrangement joins TRBV6-1 to TRBJ2-1, with TRBD2 matching 11 bases. Germline trimming cut 4 bases from V and 5 bases from J; bases unmatched to any gene: 7. The CDR3 totals 16 residues. Germline V lookup: CDR1 MNHNS, CDR2 SASEGT.

This clonotype was found many times. The V call is TRBV12-3 or TRBV12-4, the J call TRBJ1-1; D not resolved. This CDR3 has 13 residues. Between the trimmed V and J ends, which lost 6 bases and 10 bases, there was a span of 18 bases. CDR3 residues: CASSPLIEARAFF. CDR3 sequence (DNA): TGTGCCAGCAGCCCCCTTATCGAGGCGCGAGCTTTCTTT.

This clonotype was counted a few times. The gene calls are TRBV20-1 and TRBJ2-7, with TRBD1 as a possible D gene (5 bases). Germline V CDR1 and CDR2: DFQATT, SNEGSKA (reference sequence). The CDR3 runs 14 residues. V gave up 6 bases and J gave up 2 bases, with 17 bases separating them. The CDR3: CSAIAGAGAYEQYF. DNA for the CDR3: TGCAGTGCCATCGCTGGGGCTGGGGCCTACGAGCAGTACTTC.

The table lists this clonotype with a few counts. The genes are TRBV7-2 and TRBJ1-2, with D perhaps matching TRBD1 (6 bases). Per the germline V gene, CDR1 is SGHTA and CDR2 is FQGNSA. Trimming left V 1 base short and J 5 bases short, with 11 bases between. This CDR3 has 14 amino acids. CDR3 region: CASSLDRVGYGYTF. CDR3 coding DNA: TGTGCCAGCAGCTTAGACAGGGTAGGATATGGCTACACCTTC.

This clonotype was detected only a few times. This chain uses TRBV5-1 with TRBJ2-1, with a tentative D call TRBD1 (5 bases). CDR1 and CDR2 (germline): SGHRS, YFSETQ. Trimming took off 5 bases at V and 2 bases at J, with 14 bases between the two ends. There are 15 residues in the CDR3. This CDR3 is CASRVGQGTYNEQFF. CDR3 coding DNA: TGCGCCAGCAGGGTGGGGCAGGGCACCTACAATGAGCAGTTCTTC.

This chain joins TRBV12-5 and TRBJ2-2; no clear D gene. V lost 6 bases and J lost 3, with 5 bases in between. Germline V CDR1 and CDR2: LGHNT, FRNRAP. This CDR3 has 12 residues. CDR3 sequence (DNA): TGTGCTAGTGGACACGACACCGGGGAGCTGTTTTTT. It yields the protein CASGHDTGELFF.

The CDR3 sequence is CAGASGRRINEQFF. The CDR3 DNA reads as TGTGCCGGGGCAAGCGGGAGGAGAATTAATGAGCAGTTCTTC. The chain carries TRBV6-2 or TRBV6-3 and TRBJ2-1; 9 bases line up with TRBD2. The CDR3 consists of 14 residues. J was trimmed by 7 bases and V by 11 bases; bases with no gene match: 12. CDR1 and CDR2 from the germline V gene are MNHEY and SVGEGT.

This clonotype was counted only a few times. The genes are TRBV20-1 and TRBJ2-1; 13 positions match TRBD2. Per germline, CDR1 DFQATT and CDR2 SNEGSKA (reference sequence). V dropped 6 bases and J dropped 2; count of bases not matched to a gene: 10. The CDR3 spans 17 residues. The CDR3 protein is CSARGGLAGSAYNEQFF. Written as DNA, the CDR3 is TGCAGTGCCCGGGGGGGACTAGCGGGATCGGCCTACAATGAGCAGTTCTTC.

The V gene is TRBV20-1, the J gene TRBJ1-4, with D maybe TRBD1 (5 bases). CDR1 DFQATT and CDR2 SNEGSKA come from the germline V gene (reference sequence). With 6 bases removed from V and 1 base from J, the gap between germline ends came to 9 bases. This CDR3 spans 13 amino acids. CDR3 sequence reads: CSASTETNEKLFF. CDR3 coding DNA: TGCAGTGCCTCGACAGAAACTAATGAAAAACTGTTTTTT.

The chain links TRBV12-3 or TRBV12-4 to TRBJ1-6; 7 bases are shared with TRBD1. The CDR3 covers 14 residues. The V segment lost 4 bases and the J segment 7 bases; nucleotides outside the gene matches: 4. As DNA, the CDR3 is TGTGCCAGCAGTTCGACAGGGTTCAATTCACCCCTCCACTTT. Amino acid sequence: CASSSTGFNSPLHF.

The table lists this clonotype with a few counts. The chain is built from TRBV30 and TRBJ1-2; no firm D call. The CDR3 contains 12 residues. V was shortened by 0 bases and J by 6 bases, with 8 bases between the two germline ends. The germline gives CDR1 GTSNPN, CDR2 SVGIG (reference sequence). This CDR3 is CAWSVVPNGYTF. The DNA of the CDR3 is TGTGCCTGGAGTGTCGTTCCGAATGGCTACACCTTC.

The V call is TRBV20-1, the J call TRBJ2-5; D possibly corresponds to TRBD2 (5 bases). Trimming removed 2 bases at V and 7 bases at J, with 20 bases between. The germline V gene encodes CDR1 DFQATT and CDR2 SNEGSKA (reference sequence). The CDR3 loop spans 15 amino acids. The CDR3 sequence: CSARRPDSLRGTQYF. The CDR3 DNA follows: TGCAGTGCTAGACGACCGGACTCATTACGAGGGACCCAGTACTTC.

This clonotype was seen ten or more times. The chain combines TRBV3-1 with TRBJ2-3, with D perhaps TRBD2 (6 bases). V was shortened by 0 bases and J by 2 bases, with 12 bases between the two germline ends. Per the germline V gene, CDR1 is LGHDT and CDR2 is YNNKEL (reference sequence). This CDR3 has 16 residues. The CDR3 DNA reads TGTGCCAGCAGCCAAGATACGGGAGTTCTCACAGATACGCAGTATTTT. It codes for CASSQDTGVLTDTQYF.